The 14 T cell receptor beta chains reported below all come from one sample, sequenced in a study of T cell responses to AZD1222 COVID-19 vaccine. Some clones are missing from TCRdb's copy, which holds only in-frame ones; the method was immunoSEQ multiplex PCR. The data hold some 66,000 clones, with roughly 87% observed a single time. The sample here was peripheral blood, taken on day 0 of AZD1222 vaccination. These receptors all come from an adult in good health.

The rearrangement links TRBV5-4 to TRBJ2-7, with 15 bases matching TRBD2. Losses at the gene ends were 4 bases for V and 3 bases for J; bases not matched to a gene: 8. CDR3 length: 17 amino acids. Germline CDR1 reads SGHNT; CDR2 reads YYREEE (reference sequence). CDR3 nucleotides: TGTGCCAGCAGCCAACCCGGGACTAGCGGGGGGCGCTACGAGCAGTACTTC. This codes for CASSQPGTSGGRYEQYF. The whole variable domain, remainder taken from reference TRBV5-4 and TRBJ2-7, is ETGVTQSPTHLIKTRGQQVTLRCSSQSGHNTVSWYQQALGQGPQFIFQYYREEENGRGNFPPRFSGLQFPNYSSELNVNALELDDSALYLCASSQPGTSGGRYEQYFGPGTRLTVT.

V is TRBV6-6 and J is TRBJ2-3; no reliable D call. The length of the CDR3 is 10 residues. Germline V gene lookup returns CDR1 MNHNY and CDR2 SVGAGI (reference sequence). V was cut by 7 bases and J by 5 bases, with 4 bases left in between. In DNA form, the CDR3 reads TGTGCCAGCAACGGAGATACGCAGTATTTT. Its protein is CASNGDTQYF.

The chain is built from TRBV20-1 and TRBJ2-7; 9 bases are shared with TRBD2. Losses at the gene ends were 3 bases for V and 5 bases for J; bases not matched to a gene: 8. The length of the CDR3 is 14 residues. Germline values: CDR1 DFQATT, CDR2 SNEGSKA (reference sequence). CDR3 loop: CSASPLAGFHEQYF. The CDR3 nucleotides are TGCAGTGCTAGTCCCCTAGCGGGGTTCCACGAGCAGTACTTC.

The chain carries TRBV5-8 and TRBJ2-6; a weak D match, TRBD2 (5 bases). V was pared by 3 bases and J by 2 bases, with 15 bases between. The length of the CDR3 is 17 residues. Germline V gene sequence: CDR1 SGHTS, CDR2 YDEGEE. The CDR3 DNA reads TGTGCCAGCAGCTCGCGTCCCTCTAGCCCTGGGGCCAACGTCCTGACTTTC. Protein sequence: CASSSRPSSPGANVLTF.

This clone has more than one count but fewer than ten. The gene calls are TRBV11-3 and TRBJ2-7; 15 bases fit TRBD2. The CDR3 has 20 residues. The V and J ends lost 4 bases and 0 bases, in that order; junction bases with no gene match: 13. Germline values: CDR1 SGHNT, CDR2 YENEEA. This CDR3 is CASSSLLGTSGRSSSYEQYF. CDR3 sequence (DNA): TGTGCCAGCAGCTCGCTCTTAGGGACTAGCGGGAGGTCCAGCTCCTACGAGCAGTACTTC.

Judged by abundance, this clone is medium-sized. The V and J genes are TRBV5-6 and TRBJ2-5; perhaps TRBD1 as D (7 bases). CDR3 length equals 14 residues. Trimming removed 3 bases from V and 7 bases from J, with 16 bases in between. Germline V gene sequence: CDR1 SGHDT, CDR2 YYEEEE. The CDR3 DNA reads TGTGCCAGCAGCTGGGGGGACAGTGTCGGGACCCAGTACTTC. Translated: CASSWGDSVGTQYF.

The chain links TRBV7-9 to TRBJ2-7, with TRBD1 matching 7 bases. Germline CDR1 SEHNR, CDR2 FQNEAQ (reference sequence). Trimming removed 2 bases from V and 6 bases from J; junction bases left unmatched: 13. The CDR3 has 16 residues. DNA for the CDR3: TGTGCCAGCAGCTTACCCCTCGGGACAGCTTTTCCCGAGCAGTACTTC. The encoded protein is CASSLPLGTAFPEQYF.

J is TRBJ2-7 and V is TRBV2, with D perhaps TRBD2 (6 bases). V was pared by 11 bases and J by 3 bases, with 17 bases between. Germline V gene sequence: CDR1 SNHLY, CDR2 FYNNEI. This CDR3 comprises 13 residues. The CDR3 is CAQHIGGSYEQYF. DNA for the CDR3: TGTGCCCAGCATATTGGAGGGAGCTACGAGCAGTACTTC.

The J gene is TRBJ1-5, the V gene TRBV7-3; D unclear. The germline V gene has CDR1 SGHTA and CDR2 FQGTGA. Trimming stripped 4 bases from V and 4 bases from J, with 20 bases between. The CDR3 runs to 17 residues. As DNA, the CDR3 is TGTGCCAGCAGCTCGATGCCACGGCCTTTCCCAAATCAGCCCCAGCATTTT. Translation: CASSSMPRPFPNQPQHF.

This chain connects TRBV5-6 to TRBJ1-1; 8 positions match TRBD1. The germline gives CDR1 SGHDT, CDR2 YYEEEE. The CDR3 consists of 13 residues. V dropped 2 bases and J dropped 10; count of bases not matched to a gene: 7. The CDR3 loop reads CASSFGQGRRAFF. In nucleotides, the CDR3 is TGTGCCAGCAGCTTCGGACAGGGAAGGAGAGCTTTCTTT.

The chain carries TRBV3-1 (or the pseudogene TRBV3-2) and TRBJ2-5; no clear D. The CDR3 has 14 amino acids. Germline CDR1 is LGHDT and CDR2 is YNNKEL (reference sequence). The V end lost 0 bases, the J end lost 7 bases, and 12 bases lay between the germline ends. The CDR3 loop reads CASSQDQVGRTQYF. The CDR3 coding sequence is TGTGCCAGCAGCCAAGATCAGGTGGGAAGGACCCAGTACTTC.

The chain links TRBV15 to TRBJ2-7; D is perhaps TRBD2 (6 bases). This CDR3 contains 15 residues. V shed 1 base and J shed 6 bases, with 16 bases lying between them. Germline assignment: CDR1 LNHNV and CDR2 YYDKDF (reference sequence). DNA for the CDR3: TGTGCCACCAGCAGAGGGGCGGGGCCAGGCAGCGAGCAGTACTTC. It translates to CATSRGAGPGSEQYF.

The V and J genes are TRBV27 and TRBJ2-3; the D gene is possibly TRBD1 (5 bases). Between the trimmed V and J ends, which lost 4 bases and 0 bases, there was a span of 14 bases. CDR1 and CDR2 from the germline V gene are MNHEY and SMNVEV (reference sequence). The CDR3 is 16 residues long. The CDR3 loop reads CASSSYRFYSTDTQYF. The DNA for the CDR3 is TGTGCCAGCAGTTCTTACAGGTTTTATAGCACAGATACGCAGTATTTT.

J is TRBJ1-1 and V is TRBV5-6; 7 bases are shared with TRBD1. The J segment lost 3 bases and the V segment lost 8 bases, leaving 7 bases of the junction unmatched. Germline assignment: CDR1 SGHDT and CDR2 YYEEEE. CDR3 length equals 13 residues. The CDR3 region has the DNA TGTGCCAGTCTCAACAGGGGACACACTGAAGCTTTCTTT. Its translation is CASLNRGHTEAFF.